The present TCR beta chain was sequenced within a study of blood T cells in healthy people across ages. As for the study in general: Template switching caught about one barcoded beta molecule for each two T cells.

V was shortened by 6 bases and J by 7 bases, with 21 bases between the two germline ends. The germline gives CDR1 SGHVS, CDR2 FQNEAQ. This CDR3 region has 16 residues. Each sample yielded at least 6 micrograms of PBMC total RNA. For the second PCR, which ran for about 6 to 11 cycles, a sample-barcoded 5' primer and a J-beta primer mix were used. With 12 random nucleotides, a template-switch adaptor tagged each individual cDNA molecule. TCRdb re-derived calls from the 5' RACE reads in MiXCR, one entry per CDR3 protein. In the table there are more than 600,000 distinct CDR3 sequences, 20% to 25% of which are singletons. This sample also belongs to another study, concerning T cells of mothers and their children. That report adds: The study obtained over 8.5 million TCR beta CDR3 reads per mother and 3 million to 3.5 million per child.

The chain employs TRBV7-8 and TRBJ1-4; D is possibly TRBD1 (6 bases). The receptor was isolated from a boy between 10 and 17 years old in good health. The material sequenced was blood. The CDR3 nucleotides read TGTGCCAGCAGACCCACCCTTGACAGGCGGGCTGAAAAACTGTTTTTT. Translating gives CASRPTLDRRAEKLFF. Drawing the rest from reference TRBV7-8 and TRBJ1-4, the complete variable domain is GAGVSQSPRYKVAKRGQDVALRCDPISGHVSLFWYQQALGQGPEFLTYFQNEAQLDKSGLPSDRFFAERPEGSVSTLKIQRTQQEDSAVYLCASRPTLDRRAEKLFFGSGTQLSVL.